This T cell receptor (beta chain) was profiled in a study of blood T cell repertoires in COVID-19. Overall study context: Samples representing acute and convalescent COVID-19 were sourced from the United States, Italy and Spain. The analysed material was cDNA or gDNA that came from T cells, B-cell-depleted T cells, or PBMCs.

Here immunoSEQ multiplex PCR was the method, and the copy in TCRdb shows in-frame clones only, minus some. Found here are 120,000 or so clones, 85% to 90% of them singletons; the top ten hold around 27%. The CDR3 loop spans 17 amino acids. V shed 4 bases, J shed 11 bases, and the junction held 20 bases outside the gene matches. Germline V gene lookup returns CDR1 LGHNA and CDR2 YSLEER. The sequenced sample was peripheral blood. This receptor was taken from an elderly woman with acute or convalescent COVID-19. J is TRBJ1-2 and V is TRBV4-3; 9 nucleotides match TRBD1. CDR3 in DNA: TGCGCCAGCAGCCTACAACAGGGGGCGCGGGGCGCGCAGGGGTACACCTTC. This translates into CASSLQQGARGAQGYTF.